The 22 T cell receptor beta chains below all came from one sample that was sequenced in a study of spatial heterogeneity in lung cancer. This sample's time point: sample taken at primary tumor resection. MiXCR was run by TCRdb on the 5' RACE reads, yielding one entry per CDR3 protein. Among roughly 4,000 distinct CDR3 sequences listed, around 10% were seen once. This specimen was normal lung tissue next to the tumor, taken at surgery. Source of these receptors: a female donor with early-stage non-small cell lung cancer.

This clonotype was seen at least ten times. Since no conserved phenylalanine or tryptophan closes the CDR3, a read error is the likely cause. The chain couples TRBV6-2 or TRBV6-3 to TRBJ1-2; 10 bases line up with TRBD1. V was pared by 2 bases and J by 0 bases, with 9 bases of the junction left unmatched. This CDR3 region has 18 residues. Germline CDR1 MNHEY, CDR2 SVGEGT. For the CDR3, the DNA is TGTGCCAGCAGTTACCAGCGGGACAGGGGCCCTTCTAACTATGGCTACACCTTA. It specifies CASSYQRDRGPSNYGYTL.

This clonotype was observed many times. V is TRBV6-5 and J is TRBJ2-2, with 14 bases matching TRBD2. Germline trimming cut 7 bases from V and 6 bases from J; bases unmatched to any gene: 7. The germline V gene encodes CDR1 MNHEY and CDR2 SVGAGI. The CDR3 runs to 16 residues. This CDR3 is CASTRTSGRPAGELFF. The CDR3 bases are TGTGCCAGCACTCGGACTAGCGGGAGGCCAGCCGGGGAGCTGTTTTTT.

This clonotype showed up many times. The chain uses TRBV20-1 and TRBJ1-2, with 9 bases identical to TRBD1. Germline V CDR1 and CDR2: DFQATT, SNEGSKA (reference sequence). V was clipped by 5 bases and J by 1 base; unmatched bases: 5. The CDR3 sequence is 14 residues long. CDR3 sequence reads: CSASGQGLNYGYTF. Written as DNA, the CDR3 is TGCAGTGCTTCTGGACAGGGGCTTAACTATGGCTACACCTTC.

At least ten counts were recorded for this clonotype. The chain is built from TRBV5-1 and TRBJ1-2, with 10 bases fitting TRBD1. The germline V gene encodes CDR1 SGHRS and CDR2 YFSETQ. The V segment lost 6 bases and the J segment 6 bases; nucleotides outside the gene matches: 5. This CDR3 has 13 amino acids. The DNA of the CDR3 is TGCGCCAGCAACACCGGGACAGGGGATGGCTACACCTTC. Its protein is CASNTGTGDGYTF. The entire variable domain, with the rest obtained from reference TRBV5-1 and TRBJ1-2, is as follows: KAGVTQTPRYLIKTRGQQVTLSCSPISGHRSVSWYQQTPGQGLQFLFEYFSETQRNKGNFPGRFSGRQFSNSRSEMNVSTLELGDSALYLCASNTGTGDGYTFGSGTRLTVV.

This clonotype showed up many times. The J gene is TRBJ1-1, the V gene TRBV29-1; D is possibly TRBD1 (5 bases). V shed 0 bases and J shed 4 bases, with 12 bases lying between them. The germline V gene has CDR1 SQVTM and CDR2 ANQGSEA. This CDR3 spans 14 amino acids. In DNA, the CDR3 is TGCAGCGTTGAAGAGGGGACGGCGTCCACTGAAGCTTTCTTT. Translated, it gives CSVEEGTASTEAFF.

The V and J genes are TRBV5-4 and TRBJ2-5, with TRBD2 identical over 8 bases. V shed 3 bases and J 5 bases; nucleotides not matched to a gene: 6. Per the germline V gene, CDR1 is SGHNT and CDR2 is YYREEE (reference sequence). The CDR3 is 14 residues long. This CDR3 is CASSYPRGDETQYF. The CDR3 DNA sequence: TGTGCCAGCAGCTACCCGCGGGGGGATGAGACCCAGTACTTC.

By sample fraction, this clonotype is medium-sized. The rearrangement links TRBV29-1 to TRBJ2-4; unclear D gene. V lost 2 bases, J lost 5 bases, and 7 bases lay in between. Germline V gene lookup returns CDR1 SQVTM and CDR2 ANQGSEA. CDR3 length: 12 amino acids. The CDR3 DNA is TGCAGCGTTGAACCTGTCCAAAACATTCAGTACTTC. This encodes CSVEPVQNIQYF. Based on the CDR3 plus reference TRBV29-1 and TRBJ2-4, the full variable domain is SAVISQKPSRDICQRGTSLTIQCQVDSQVTMMFWYRQQPGQSLTLIATANQGSEATYESGFVIDKFPISRPNLTFSTLTVSNMSPEDSSIYLCSVEPVQNIQYFGAGTRLSVL.

This clonotype is labeled as medium-sized. CDR3 DNA sequence: TGTGCCAGCAGCCAAAGGTCCCAAGAGACCCAGTACTTC. Protein sequence: CASSQRSQETQYF. The chain joins TRBV3-1 to TRBJ2-5; D unclear. Germline CDR1 reads LGHDT; CDR2 reads YNNKEL (reference sequence). The V end lost 2 bases, the J end lost 1 base, and 5 bases lay between the germline ends. The CDR3 totals 13 residues.

This clonotype was recorded at least ten times. The chain combines TRBV20-1 with TRBJ2-5, with unresolved D. V shed 2 bases and J shed 5 bases, with 12 bases lying between them. This CDR3 region has 13 residues. Per the germline V gene, CDR1 is DFQATT and CDR2 is SNEGSKA (reference sequence). For the CDR3, the DNA is TGCAGTGCTAGATTCCCTCTCGGGGAGACCCAGTACTTC. Translating it yields CSARFPLGETQYF.

The sample holds many counts of this clonotype. The J gene is TRBJ2-7, the V gene TRBV7-8; no firm D call. Germline assignment: CDR1 SGHVS and CDR2 FQNEAQ. CDR3 length: 13 residues. Trimming pared 0 bases from V and 0 bases from J, leaving 3 bases between. In DNA, the CDR3 is TGTGCCAGCAGCTTAGCAAGCTCCTACGAGCAGTACTTC. Encoded protein: CASSLASSYEQYF.

The chain couples TRBV20-1 to TRBJ2-7, with D unresolved. The ends were cut back, 1 base at V and 3 bases at J, with 13 bases in the middle. Germline CDR1 DFQATT, CDR2 SNEGSKA (reference sequence). This CDR3 comprises 14 residues. CDR3 in DNA: TGCAGTGCTAGAGTTCTTACTTCGGACTACGAGCAGTACTTC. Amino acids: CSARVLTSDYEQYF.

This clonotype was found many times. The V and J genes are TRBV20-1 and TRBJ2-7; D is perhaps TRBD1 (6 bases). V was cut by 0 bases and J by 6 bases, with 18 bases left in between. Germline V gene sequence: CDR1 DFQATT, CDR2 SNEGSKA (reference sequence). This CDR3 is 15 amino acids long. CDR3 sequence (DNA): TGCAGTGCTAGAGACCCTTTCCAGGGGAGTGGCGAGCAGTACTTC. Its protein is CSARDPFQGSGEQYF.

Judged by abundance, this clonotype is medium-sized (0.01 to 0.1%). The chain uses TRBV7-2 and TRBJ2-7; 7 bases line up with TRBD2. There are 15 residues in the CDR3. Trimming removed 5 bases from V and 0 bases from J; junction bases left unmatched: 7. The germline V gene has CDR1 SGHTA and CDR2 FQGNSA. The DNA of the CDR3 is TGTGCCAGCAGCCTGTCCGGGACTACCTCCTACGAGCAGTACTTC. Protein product: CASSLSGTTSYEQYF.

The rearrangement uses TRBV11-2 and TRBJ2-7, with D unresolved. CDR1 SGHAT and CDR2 FQNNGV come from the germline V gene. The V and J ends lost 5 bases and 3 bases respectively, with 11 bases between them. There are 13 residues in the CDR3. The CDR3 DNA reads TGTGCCAGCAGCGGCCCGGAAGGCTACGAGCAGTACTTC. This sequence encodes CASSGPEGYEQYF.

This clonotype is categorized as medium-sized. The gene calls are TRBV10-3 and TRBJ1-2; 7 bases are a match to TRBD1. Germline CDR1 ENHRY, CDR2 SYGVKD. The CDR3 has 15 amino acids. J was trimmed by 8 bases and V by 0 bases; bases with no gene match: 9. Written as DNA, the CDR3 is TGTGCCATCAGTGAGTCGGGTACAGGGGTCGGCGGCTACACCTTC. It translates to CAISESGTGVGGYTF.

By sample fraction, this clonotype is medium-sized. This chain uses TRBV30 with TRBJ1-2; TRBD1 aligns across 8 bases. This CDR3 spans 13 amino acids. The trim removed 2 bases at V and 6 bases at J, leaving 5 bases unmatched. Germline V lookup: CDR1 GTSNPN, CDR2 SVGIG (reference sequence). Here the CDR3 reads CAWSHGTGDGYTF. CDR3 sequence (DNA): TGTGCCTGGAGTCACGGGACAGGAGATGGCTACACCTTC. Looking up the rest from reference TRBV30 and TRBJ1-2 gives the full variable domain: SQTIHQWPATLVQPVGSPLSLECTVEGTSNPNLYWYRQAAGRGLQLLFYSVGIGQISSEVPQNLSASRPQDRQFILSSKKLLLSDSGFYLCAWSHGTGDGYTFGSGTRLTVV.

This clonotype was seen more than once but under ten times. The CDR3 region has the DNA TGTGCCAGCAGAAAGGGACAGTTCGAAGAGACCCAGTACTTC. Encoded protein: CASRKGQFEETQYF. The chain has TRBV6-2 or TRBV6-3 and TRBJ2-5, with 7 bases that match TRBD1. The germline V gene encodes CDR1 MNHEY and CDR2 SVGEGT. Unmatched junction bases numbered 7, after V lost 6 bases and J lost 3 bases. There are 14 residues in the CDR3.

By sample share, this clonotype is medium-sized. This chain links TRBV11-2 with TRBJ2-5; D is possibly TRBD1 or TRBD2 (5 bases each). The CDR3 length is 13 residues. V was trimmed by 3 bases and J by 5 bases, leaving 10 bases between them. Germline V gene data show CDR1 as SGHAT and CDR2 as FQNNGV. CDR3 sequence reads: CASSLWGMETQYF. Here the CDR3 DNA reads TGTGCCAGCAGCTTGTGGGGGATGGAGACCCAGTACTTC.

This clonotype has a handful of counts. This sequence joins TRBV6-5 and TRBJ1-1; a possible D gene is TRBD1 (6 bases). CDR3 length equals 13 residues. The germline gives CDR1 MNHEY, CDR2 SVGAGI. Trimming pared 6 bases from V and 6 bases from J, leaving 14 bases between. The CDR3 here is CASSRTAFPEAFF. DNA for the CDR3: TGTGCCAGCAGCCGGACAGCCTTCCCTGAAGCTTTCTTT.

In its sample, this clonotype is medium-sized. CDR3: CASSLDRYQETQYF. In DNA, the CDR3 is TGCGCCAGCAGCTTGGACCGGTACCAAGAGACCCAGTACTTC. This chain uses TRBV5-1 with TRBJ2-5; D not certain. The length of the CDR3 is 14 residues. V lost 0 bases to trimming and J lost 0 bases, with 6 bases between them. Germline CDR1 reads SGHRS; CDR2 reads YFSETQ.

The sample holds many counts of this clonotype. The gene calls are TRBV4-2 and TRBJ2-1; TRBD1 or TRBD2 may be the D gene (6 bases each). The germline V gene encodes CDR1 LGHNA and CDR2 YNFKEQ. V shed 4 bases and J shed 4 bases, with 11 bases lying between them. This CDR3 has 14 residues. The chain's CDR3 is CASSPGDFYNEQFF. In nucleotides, the CDR3 is TGTGCCAGCAGCCCAGGGGACTTTTACAATGAGCAGTTCTTC.

This clonotype was recorded at least ten times. The chain employs TRBV6-1 and TRBJ2-1; maybe TRBD2 (5 bases). CDR3 length: 17 residues. Per the germline V gene, CDR1 is MNHNS and CDR2 is SASEGT. Trimming cost V 2 bases and J 3 bases, with 17 bases left between them. The CDR3 here is CASSERGAEPYYNEQFF. CDR3 in DNA: TGTGCCAGCAGTGAACGTGGAGCGGAGCCATACTACAATGAGCAGTTCTTC.